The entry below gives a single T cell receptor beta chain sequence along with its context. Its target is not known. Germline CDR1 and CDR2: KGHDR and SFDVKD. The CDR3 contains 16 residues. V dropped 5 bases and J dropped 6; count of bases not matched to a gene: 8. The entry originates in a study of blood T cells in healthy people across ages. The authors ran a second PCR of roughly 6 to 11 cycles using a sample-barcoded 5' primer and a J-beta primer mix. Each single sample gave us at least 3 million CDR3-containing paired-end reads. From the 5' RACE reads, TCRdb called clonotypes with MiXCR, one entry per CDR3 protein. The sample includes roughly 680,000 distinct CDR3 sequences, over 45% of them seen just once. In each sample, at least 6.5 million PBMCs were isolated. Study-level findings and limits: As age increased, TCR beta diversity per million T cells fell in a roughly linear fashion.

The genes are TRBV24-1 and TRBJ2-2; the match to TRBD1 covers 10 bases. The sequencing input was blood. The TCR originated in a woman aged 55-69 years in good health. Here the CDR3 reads CATSAQDRGDPGELFF. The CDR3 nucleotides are TGTGCCACCAGTGCCCAGGACAGGGGGGATCCCGGGGAGCTGTTTTTT.